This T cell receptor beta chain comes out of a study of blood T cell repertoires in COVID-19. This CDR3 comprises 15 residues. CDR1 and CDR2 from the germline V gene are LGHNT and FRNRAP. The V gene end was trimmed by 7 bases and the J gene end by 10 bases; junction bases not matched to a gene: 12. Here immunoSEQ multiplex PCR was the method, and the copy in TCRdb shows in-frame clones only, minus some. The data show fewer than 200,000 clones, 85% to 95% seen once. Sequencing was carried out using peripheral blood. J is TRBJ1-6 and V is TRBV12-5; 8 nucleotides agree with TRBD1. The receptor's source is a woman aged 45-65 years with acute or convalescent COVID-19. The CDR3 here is CASAEPRGRGSPLHF. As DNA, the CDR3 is TGTGCTAGTGCCGAACCCAGGGGGCGAGGCTCACCCCTCCACTTT.